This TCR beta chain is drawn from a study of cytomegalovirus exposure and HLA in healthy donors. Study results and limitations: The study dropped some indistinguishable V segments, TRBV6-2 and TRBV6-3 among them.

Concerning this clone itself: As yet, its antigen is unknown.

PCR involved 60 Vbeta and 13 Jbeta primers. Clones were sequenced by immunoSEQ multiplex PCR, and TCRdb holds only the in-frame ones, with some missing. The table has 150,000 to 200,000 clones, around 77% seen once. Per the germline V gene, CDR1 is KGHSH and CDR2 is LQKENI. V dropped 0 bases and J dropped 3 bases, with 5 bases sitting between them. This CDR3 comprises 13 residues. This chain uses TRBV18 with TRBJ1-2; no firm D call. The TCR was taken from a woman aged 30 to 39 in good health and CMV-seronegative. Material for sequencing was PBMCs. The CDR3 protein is CASSPPGHYGYTF. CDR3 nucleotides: TGTGCCAGCTCACCACCGGGCCACTATGGCTACACCTTC. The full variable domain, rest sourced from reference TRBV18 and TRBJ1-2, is NAGVMQNPRHLVRRRGQEARLRCSPMKGHSHVYWYRQLPEEGLKFMVYLQKENIIDESGMPKERFSAEFPKEGPSILRIQQVVRGDSAAYFCASSPPGHYGYTFGSGTRLTVV.